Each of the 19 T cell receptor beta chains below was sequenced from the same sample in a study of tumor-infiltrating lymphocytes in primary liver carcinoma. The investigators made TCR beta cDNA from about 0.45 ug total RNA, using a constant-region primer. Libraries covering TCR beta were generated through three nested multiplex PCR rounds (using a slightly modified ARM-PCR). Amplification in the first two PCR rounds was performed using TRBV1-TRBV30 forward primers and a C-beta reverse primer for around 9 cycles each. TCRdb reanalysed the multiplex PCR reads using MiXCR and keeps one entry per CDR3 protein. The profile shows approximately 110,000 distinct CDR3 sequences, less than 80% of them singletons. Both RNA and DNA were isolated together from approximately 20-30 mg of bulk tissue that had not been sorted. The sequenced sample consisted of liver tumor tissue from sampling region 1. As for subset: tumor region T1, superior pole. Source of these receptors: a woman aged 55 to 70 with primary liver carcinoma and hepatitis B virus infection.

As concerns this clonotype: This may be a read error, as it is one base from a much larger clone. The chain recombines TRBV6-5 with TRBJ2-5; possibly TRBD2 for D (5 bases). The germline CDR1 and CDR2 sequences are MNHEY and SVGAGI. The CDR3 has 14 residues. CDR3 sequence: CVRRDTRRQETQYF. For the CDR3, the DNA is TGTGTCAGAAGGGATACTAGACGTCAAGAGACCCAGTACTTC.

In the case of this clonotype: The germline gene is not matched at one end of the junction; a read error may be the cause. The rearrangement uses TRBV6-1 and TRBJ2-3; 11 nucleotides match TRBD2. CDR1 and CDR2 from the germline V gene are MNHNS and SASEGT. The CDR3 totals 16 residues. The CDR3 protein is CANSEILAGGPDTQYF. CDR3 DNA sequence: TGTGCCAACAGTGAGATCCTAGCGGGGGGCCCAGATACGCAGTATTTT.

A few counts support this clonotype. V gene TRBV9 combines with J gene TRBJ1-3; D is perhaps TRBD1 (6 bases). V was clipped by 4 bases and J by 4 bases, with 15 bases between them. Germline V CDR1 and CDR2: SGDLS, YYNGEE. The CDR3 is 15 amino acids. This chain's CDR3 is CASSPPGGRGNTIYF. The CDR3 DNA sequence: TGTGCCAGCAGCCCCCCCGGGGGCCGCGGAAACACCATATATTTT.

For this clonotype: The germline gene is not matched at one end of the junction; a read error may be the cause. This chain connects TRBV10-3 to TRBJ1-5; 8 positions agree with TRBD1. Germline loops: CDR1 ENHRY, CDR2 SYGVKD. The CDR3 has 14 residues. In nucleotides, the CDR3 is TGTGCCATCAGGGACAGGGCGGAGGGTGCGCCCCTGCATTTT. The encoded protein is CAIRDRAEGAPLHF.

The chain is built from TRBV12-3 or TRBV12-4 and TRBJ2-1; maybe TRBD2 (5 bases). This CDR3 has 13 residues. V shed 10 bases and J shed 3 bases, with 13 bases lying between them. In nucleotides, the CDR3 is TGTGCCAACACTTACGGGGACTACAATGAGCAGTTCTTC. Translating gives CANTYGDYNEQFF.

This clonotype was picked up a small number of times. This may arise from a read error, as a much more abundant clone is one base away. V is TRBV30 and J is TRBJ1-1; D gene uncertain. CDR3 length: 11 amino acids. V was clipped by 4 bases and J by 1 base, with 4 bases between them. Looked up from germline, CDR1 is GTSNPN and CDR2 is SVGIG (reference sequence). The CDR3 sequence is CAWISNTEAFF. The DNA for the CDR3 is TGTGCCTGGATCTCGAACACTGAAGCTTTCTTT.

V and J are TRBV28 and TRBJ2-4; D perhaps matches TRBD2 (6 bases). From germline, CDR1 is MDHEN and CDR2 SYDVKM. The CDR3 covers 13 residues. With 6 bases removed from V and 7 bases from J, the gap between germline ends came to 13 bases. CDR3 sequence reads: CASSRGTENIQYF. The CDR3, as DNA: TGTGCCAGCAGCCGCGGGACGGAGAACATTCAGTACTTC.

The CDR3 nucleotides are TGTGCCACCAGTGAACCAGCGGGAGATCAGGATAGAGAGACCCAGTACTTC. Its translation is CATSEPAGDQDRETQYF. The V call is TRBV24-1, the J call TRBJ2-5, with 8 bases aligning to TRBD2. With V trimmed by 4 bases and J by 4 bases, 13 bases remained unmatched. This CDR3 is 17 amino acids long. Looked up from germline, CDR1 is KGHDR and CDR2 is SFDVKD.

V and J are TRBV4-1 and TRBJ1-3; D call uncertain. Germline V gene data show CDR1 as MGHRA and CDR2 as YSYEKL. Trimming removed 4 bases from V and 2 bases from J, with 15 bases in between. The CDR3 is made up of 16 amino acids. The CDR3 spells CASSPVDRGPGNTIYF. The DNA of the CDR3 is TGCGCCAGCAGCCCCGTGGACCGCGGCCCTGGAAACACCATATATTTT.

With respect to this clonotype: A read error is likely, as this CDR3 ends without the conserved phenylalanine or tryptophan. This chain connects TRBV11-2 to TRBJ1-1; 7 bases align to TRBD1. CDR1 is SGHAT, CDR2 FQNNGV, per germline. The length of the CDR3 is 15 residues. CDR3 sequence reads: CANSLGGGMNTEAFS. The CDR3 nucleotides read TGTGCCAACAGCTTAGGGGGCGGGATGAACACTGAAGCTTTCTCT.

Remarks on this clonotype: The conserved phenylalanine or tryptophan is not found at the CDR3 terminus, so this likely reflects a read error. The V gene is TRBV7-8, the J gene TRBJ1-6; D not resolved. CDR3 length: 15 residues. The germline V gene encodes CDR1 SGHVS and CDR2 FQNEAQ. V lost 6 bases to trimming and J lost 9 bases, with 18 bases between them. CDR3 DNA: TGTGCCAGCAGTGTTAGGAAGGGTCCGAGTTCACCCCTCCACTAT. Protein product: CASSVRKGPSSPLHY.

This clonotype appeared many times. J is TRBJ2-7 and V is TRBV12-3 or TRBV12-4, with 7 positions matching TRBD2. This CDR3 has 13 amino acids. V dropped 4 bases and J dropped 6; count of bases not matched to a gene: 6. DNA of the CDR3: TGTGCCAGCAGTTGGGGGACTATCTCCGAGCAGTACTTC. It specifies CASSWGTISEQYF.

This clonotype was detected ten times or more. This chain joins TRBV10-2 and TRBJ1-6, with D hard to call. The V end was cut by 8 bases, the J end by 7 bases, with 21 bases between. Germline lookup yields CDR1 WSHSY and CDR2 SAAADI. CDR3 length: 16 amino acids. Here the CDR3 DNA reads TGCGCCAGCGCCCGTTTCGAGAGCAGGCACAATTCACCCCTCCACTTT. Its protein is CASARFESRHNSPLHF.

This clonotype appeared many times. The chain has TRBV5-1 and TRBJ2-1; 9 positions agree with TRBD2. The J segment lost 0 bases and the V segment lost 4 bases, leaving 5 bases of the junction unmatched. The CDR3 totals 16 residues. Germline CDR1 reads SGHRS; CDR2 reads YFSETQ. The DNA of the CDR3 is TGCGCCAGCAGCCTCTCTAGCGGGACCTCCTACAATGAGCAGTTCTTC. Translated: CASSLSSGTSYNEQFF.

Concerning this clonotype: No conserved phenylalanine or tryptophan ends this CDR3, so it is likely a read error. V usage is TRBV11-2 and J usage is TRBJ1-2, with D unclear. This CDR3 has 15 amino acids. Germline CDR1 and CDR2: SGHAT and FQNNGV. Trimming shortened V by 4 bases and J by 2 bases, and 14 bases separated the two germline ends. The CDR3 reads CASSSHATDNYGYTL. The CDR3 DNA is TGTGCCAGCAGCTCACACGCGACCGACAACTATGGCTACACCCTC.

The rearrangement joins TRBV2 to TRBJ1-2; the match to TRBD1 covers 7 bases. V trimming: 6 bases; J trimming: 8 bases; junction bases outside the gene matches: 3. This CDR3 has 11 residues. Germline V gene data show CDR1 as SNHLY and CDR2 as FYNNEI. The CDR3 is CASRQGHGYTF. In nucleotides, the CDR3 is TGTGCCAGCAGACAGGGGCACGGCTACACCTTC.

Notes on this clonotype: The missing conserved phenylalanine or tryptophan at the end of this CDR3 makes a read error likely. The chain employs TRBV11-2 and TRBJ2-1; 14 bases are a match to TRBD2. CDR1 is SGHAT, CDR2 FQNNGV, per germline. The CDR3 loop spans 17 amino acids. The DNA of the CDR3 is TGCGCCAGCAGCAGGAGACTAGCGGGAGGGTCGGGGGATGAGCAGTTCCTC. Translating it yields CASSRRLAGGSGDEQFL.

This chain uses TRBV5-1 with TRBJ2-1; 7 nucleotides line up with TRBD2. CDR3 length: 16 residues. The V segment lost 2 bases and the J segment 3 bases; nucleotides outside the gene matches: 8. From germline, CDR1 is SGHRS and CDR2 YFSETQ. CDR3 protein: CASSLQAGVGYNEQFF. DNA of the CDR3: TGCGCCAGCAGCTTACAGGCGGGAGTAGGCTACAATGAGCAGTTCTTC.

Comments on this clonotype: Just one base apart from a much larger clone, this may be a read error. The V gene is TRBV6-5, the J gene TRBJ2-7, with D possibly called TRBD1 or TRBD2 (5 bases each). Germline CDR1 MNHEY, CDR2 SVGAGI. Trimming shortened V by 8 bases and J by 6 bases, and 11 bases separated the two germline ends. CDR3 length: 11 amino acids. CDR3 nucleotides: TGTGCCAGCGGGGACCTCTTCGAGCAGTACTTC. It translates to CASGDLFEQYF.